The present T cell receptor (beta chain) was sequenced within a study of blood T cell repertoires in COVID-19 (dated by TCRdb to between 2020 and 2021). Study-wide context: Samples covering the acute and convalescent phases of COVID-19 were provided by collaborators in the United States, Italy and Spain. Samples were obtained from the ongoing ImmuneRACE study (first 160 participants) and from about 1,300 subjects provided by 6 global collaborators. HLA class I and class II types, where available, came from metadata supplied by the sample provider rather than from assay-based typing. The material from the prospective study consisted of cDNA or gDNA derived from T cells, B-cell-depleted T cells, or PBMCs. The repertoires were released in a freely available public database meant as a resource for research on the immune response to SARS-CoV-2. Deeply sampled blood TCRbeta repertoires from subjects exposed to, actively infected with, or recovered from COVID-19 were included in the dataset. A de-identified subject ID, COVID-19 status, age in years and sex were almost always included in the sample metadata.

This clone was detected only once. What this receptor recognizes is not known. Per-nucleotide qualities are absent, and no much larger clonotype sits a single base away. In the prospective study, participants were about 18 to 95 years old, resided in 24 geographic areas of the United States, and were enrolled through a virtual design. In the prospective study, cohorts were assigned on the basis of participant-reported clinical history obtained from a screening survey and a study questionnaire. Each participant in the prospective study had whole blood, serum and a nasopharyngeal or oropharyngeal swab collected by mobile phlebotomists. Prospective study participants could optionally give additional blood draws and questionnaires over an approximately two-month period. Before DNA extraction, blood samples from the prospective study were shipped at room temperature or frozen. The germline V gene (reference sequence) supplies CDR1 SEHNR and CDR2 FQNEAQ. Inclusive of the bounding cysteine and phenylalanine, the CDR3 is 18 residues long. Of the read, only the CDR3 DNA is kept; its 54 bases are in frame from base 1. From V the trimming removes 5 bases and from J it removes 6 bases, while the gene matches leave 14 bases of the junction unaccounted for.

Study-wide findings and limitations: The quantity of clinical and demographic metadata differed by source and by participant and was supplied without curation.

TCRbeta CDR3 regions were amplified from genomic DNA by means of the immunoSEQ Assay, a bias-controlled multiplex PCR. The study's processing was this. The number of nucleated cells in each sample was estimated by amplification of reference gene primers within the assay. To quantify the absolute abundance of each unique TCRbeta CDR3 rearrangement, sequence reads were collapsed and filtered. For each sample, productive Simpson clonality was calculated as the square root of Simpson's diversity index over productive rearrangements. Held by TCRdb, this immuneACCESS table contains in-frame sequences only and omits some clones. Under half of the omission traces to an unresolved V gene where checked; the cause of the rest is unknown. From that table come the V and J calls and clone size; the DNA was used to work out D and trimming. In this sample the table shows about 200,000 clones, 70% to 90% of which occur a single time. The biggest ten clones account for 3.8% of the sample.

Recombination joined TRBV7-9 with TRBJ2-3, and 13 junctional nucleotides match TRBD2. The source is a woman aged 40 to 49 with acute COVID-19. The sample was PBMCs or T cells enriched from blood (not recorded which). The CDR3 is CASSPGLAGVSPEDTQYF. Here is the DNA: TGTGCCAGCAGCCCCGGACTAGCGGGAGTGAGCCCTGAGGATACGCAGTATTTT.